Each of the 19 T cell receptor beta chains below was sequenced from the same sample in a study of cytomegalovirus exposure and HLA in healthy donors. Primers included in the PCR were 60 Vbeta and 13 Jbeta primers. Libraries were prepared by immunoSEQ multiplex PCR; TCRdb keeps only in-frame clonotypes and omits some of them. Of about 180,000 clones listed, around 82% were seen once; the top ten hold around 0.97%. What was sequenced was PBMCs. These TCRs come from a man aged 30-40 years in good health and CMV-seronegative.

As regards this clone: Other DNA sequences within the sample encode an identical CDR3. This chain uses TRBV27 with TRBJ1-2; 9 nucleotides match TRBD1. Unmatched junction bases numbered 1, after V lost 4 bases and J lost 4 bases. The CDR3 sequence is 13 residues long. Germline CDR1 reads MNHEY; CDR2 reads SMNVEV (reference sequence). CDR3 residues: CASSSTGGYGYTF. The DNA of the CDR3 is TGTGCCAGCAGTTCGACAGGGGGCTATGGCTACACCTTC.

The V call is TRBV28, the J call TRBJ2-1, with a tentative D call TRBD2 (6 bases). CDR1 is MDHEN, CDR2 SYDVKM, per germline. The CDR3 loop spans 17 amino acids. The germline V and J ends were trimmed by 4 bases and 3 bases, with 19 bases remaining between them. The CDR3 DNA reads TGTGCCAGCAGTTCCATCCTGGGCGGGGCCGGCTACAATGAGCAGTTCTTC. Its protein product is CASSSILGGAGYNEQFF.

The chain's CDR3 is CASSDSTGGSTEAFF. The CDR3 DNA follows: TGTGCCAGCAGTGACTCGACAGGGGGCTCTACTGAAGCTTTCTTT. This chain connects TRBV6-4 to TRBJ1-1, with 10 nucleotides matching TRBD1. The J segment lost 5 bases and the V segment lost 0 bases, leaving 3 bases of the junction unmatched. Germline CDR1 and CDR2: MRHNA and SNTAGT. CDR3 length equals 15 residues.

J is TRBJ1-5 and V is TRBV28; 7 bases align to TRBD1. V was pared by 6 bases and J by 2 bases, with 4 bases of the junction left unmatched. In germline, CDR1 is MDHEN, CDR2 SYDVKM. This CDR3 has 14 residues. The CDR3 nucleotides read TGTGCCAGCAGAACTGGGACAGGCAATCAGCCCCAGCATTTT. As protein: CASRTGTGNQPQHF.

The chain is built from TRBV6-5 and TRBJ2-5; 8 bases match TRBD2. V gave up 2 bases and J gave up 4 bases; unmatched junction bases: 6. CDR3 size: 15 residues. CDR1 is MNHEY and CDR2 is SVGAGI in the germline V gene. This chain's CDR3 is CASSYNGGGIETQYF. The CDR3 DNA is TGTGCCAGCAGTTACAACGGGGGGGGTATAGAGACCCAGTACTTC.

The gene calls are TRBV9 and TRBJ2-5, with 10 bases matching TRBD1. The CDR3 spans 16 residues. Germline CDR1 and CDR2: SGDLS and YYNGEE. The trim removed 3 bases at V and 5 bases at J, leaving 10 bases unmatched. The CDR3 region has the DNA TGTGCCAGCAGCGCAAAAGGACAGGGGGGACGCGAGACCCAGTACTTC. This gives the protein CASSAKGQGGRETQYF.

The rearrangement uses TRBV7-2 and TRBJ2-1, with TRBD2 matching 10 bases. The CDR3 sequence is 16 residues long. V was pared by 0 bases and J by 3 bases, with 2 bases of the junction left unmatched. The germline CDR1 and CDR2 sequences are SGHTA and FQGNSA. CDR3 sequence: CASSLAVAGGYNEQFF. CDR3 DNA sequence: TGTGCCAGCAGCTTAGCCGTAGCGGGAGGCTACAATGAGCAGTTCTTC.

The chain has TRBV9 and TRBJ1-1; 7 bases map to TRBD1. This CDR3 region has 17 residues. With V trimmed by 0 bases and J by 1 base, 9 bases remained unmatched. Per the germline V gene, CDR1 is SGDLS and CDR2 is YYNGEE. The CDR3 reads CASSVGVEGARNTEAFF. The DNA for the CDR3 is TGTGCCAGCAGCGTAGGGGTTGAGGGGGCGCGGAACACTGAAGCTTTCTTT.

The chain recombines TRBV19 with TRBJ1-6; 9 bases are a match to TRBD1. The CDR3 length is 18 residues. J gave up 2 bases and V 4 bases, and 9 bases lay outside the gene matches. The germline V gene encodes CDR1 LNHDA and CDR2 SQIVND (reference sequence). CDR3 DNA: TGTGCCAGTAGTAGCCCCGGACAGGGGTTCACCTATAATTCACCCCTCCACTTT. This encodes CASSSPGQGFTYNSPLHF.

Only a few counts were recorded for this clone. The J gene is TRBJ1-5, the V gene TRBV9; D might be TRBD1 (5 bases). This CDR3 spans 14 amino acids. V gave up 5 bases and J gave up 4 bases, with 13 bases separating them. CDR1 SGDLS and CDR2 YYNGEE come from the germline V gene. DNA for the CDR3: TGTGCCAGCAGTGCGGGGGGACCAAATCAGCCCCAGCATTTT. It translates to CASSAGGPNQPQHF.

The count of this clone is one. The V call is TRBV19, the J call TRBJ1-6; possibly TRBD1 for D (5 bases). There are 15 residues in the CDR3. V dropped 6 bases and J dropped 6 bases, with 15 bases sitting between them. Per the germline V gene, CDR1 is LNHDA and CDR2 is SQIVND (reference sequence). CDR3 bases: TGTGCCAGTAGGACGCCGACAGCGAGTAATTCACCCCTCCACTTT. Translated: CASRTPTASNSPLHF.

The chain carries TRBV28 and TRBJ1-2; weak D call: TRBD1 (6 bases). This CDR3 spans 13 amino acids. The ends were cut back, 3 bases at V and 4 bases at J, with 9 bases in the middle. CDR1 and CDR2 (germline): MDHEN, SYDVKM. The CDR3 sequence is CASSLGRGYGYTF. The CDR3 DNA reads TGTGCCAGCAGTTTGGGCAGGGGCTATGGCTACACCTTC.

This clone was observed once. The chain's CDR3 is CASSQDSGYSGNTIYF. In DNA form, the CDR3 reads TGCGCCAGCAGCCAAGATTCAGGGTACTCTGGAAACACCATATATTTT. The genes are TRBV4-3 and TRBJ1-3, with D possibly being TRBD1 (5 bases). Germline CDR1 and CDR2: LGHNA and YSLEER. The ends were cut back, 0 bases at V and 0 bases at J, with 9 bases in the middle. The CDR3 has 16 amino acids.

The V gene is TRBV18, the J gene TRBJ2-3, with 12 bases matching TRBD2. Per the germline V gene, CDR1 is KGHSH and CDR2 is LQKENI. The J segment lost 4 bases and the V segment lost 4 bases, leaving 3 bases of the junction unmatched. This CDR3 region has 15 residues. The CDR3 protein is CASSRTSGNADTQYF. The CDR3 nucleotides read TGTGCCAGCTCACGGACTAGCGGGAACGCAGATACGCAGTATTTT.

The V call is TRBV18, the J call TRBJ2-6, with 9 bases lining up with TRBD1. Germline assignment: CDR1 KGHSH and CDR2 LQKENI. This CDR3 has 17 residues. V lost 5 bases and J lost 2; bases outside the gene matches: 7. The CDR3 sequence is CASSASTGGAGANVLTF. The CDR3 bases are TGTGCCAGCTCAGCCTCTACAGGGGGCGCTGGGGCCAACGTCCTGACTTTC.

V usage is TRBV14 and J usage is TRBJ2-2; TRBD2 agrees at 10 bases. The ends lost 3 bases at V and 4 bases at J; junction bases unmatched: 8. From germline, CDR1 is SGHDN and CDR2 FVKESK. The CDR3 loop spans 17 amino acids. The CDR3 sequence is CASSQGWLAGVTGELFF. CDR3 sequence (DNA): TGTGCCAGCAGCCAGGGGTGGCTAGCGGGAGTCACCGGGGAGCTGTTTTTT.

The chain uses TRBV19 and TRBJ2-7; 10 bases map to TRBD2. The germline V gene encodes CDR1 LNHDA and CDR2 SQIVND (reference sequence). CDR3 length: 15 residues. V lost 5 bases to trimming and J lost 0 bases; unmatched junction nucleotides: 4. CDR3 sequence reads: CASSSRTSGSYEQYF. The CDR3 region has the DNA TGTGCCAGTAGTTCTCGGACTAGCGGCTCCTACGAGCAGTACTTC.

The chain employs TRBV11-2 and TRBJ2-7, with 9 bases aligning to TRBD1. V lost 5 bases and J lost 6; bases outside the gene matches: 11. Germline loops: CDR1 SGHAT, CDR2 FQNNGV. The CDR3 runs 15 residues. CDR3 loop: CASSPLSRDRVEQYF. DNA of the CDR3: TGTGCCAGCAGCCCCCTGTCCCGGGACAGGGTCGAGCAGTACTTC.

The chain combines TRBV28 with TRBJ2-1; TRBD2 might be the D (7 bases). In germline, CDR1 is MDHEN, CDR2 SYDVKM. Deletions cut 1 base from V and 0 bases from J, with 13 bases between. The CDR3 is 17 amino acids. The CDR3 reads CASSLLGEGGSYNEQFF. The DNA of the CDR3 is TGTGCCAGCAGTTTATTGGGGGAGGGGGGCTCCTACAATGAGCAGTTCTTC.